Each of the 4 T cell receptor beta chains below was sequenced from the same sample in a study of glioma-infiltrating T cells after dendritic cell vaccination. The time point: after dendritic cell vaccination, including at tumor progression/relapse. Method: immunoSEQ multiplex PCR; TCRdb's copy keeps in-frame clones and lacks some. This sample has about 50,000 clones, with around 91% found just once. Specimen: blood, collected after dendritic cell vaccination. The receptors here all came from a human donor with glioblastoma.

The chain employs TRBV13 and TRBJ2-2, with D maybe TRBD2 (5 bases). The CDR3 extends over 16 amino acids. Germline V gene sequence: CDR1 PRHDT, CDR2 FYEKMQ (reference sequence). Trimming stripped 0 bases from V and 7 bases from J, with 15 bases between. The CDR3 sequence is CASSLGSMAGFGELFF. CDR3 sequence (DNA): TGTGCCAGCAGCTTAGGCTCGATGGCGGGTTTCGGGGAGCTGTTTTTT.

V gene TRBV13 combines with J gene TRBJ2-1; tentatively, D is TRBD1 (5 bases). CDR1 and CDR2 from the germline V gene are PRHDT and FYEKMQ (reference sequence). The V end was cut by 5 bases, the J end by 3 bases, with 14 bases between. The CDR3 has 15 residues. The CDR3 DNA sequence: TGTGCCAGCAGCCTTACGACAGCAATCTACAATGAGCAGTTCTTC. Protein sequence: CASSLTTAIYNEQFF.

The J gene is TRBJ2-5, the V gene TRBV27, with D hard to call. Trimming took off 6 bases at V and 5 bases at J, with 13 bases between the two ends. The germline gives CDR1 MNHEY, CDR2 SMNVEV (reference sequence). The length of the CDR3 is 13 residues. The CDR3: CASRRGTRETQYF. As DNA, the CDR3 is TGTGCCAGCAGGCGAGGCACGAGGGAGACCCAGTACTTC.

This chain connects TRBV7-2 to TRBJ1-2, with 7 bases aligning to TRBD1. This CDR3 is 14 amino acids long. Germline V CDR1 and CDR2: SGHTA, FQGNSA. The trim removed 5 bases at V and 8 bases at J, leaving 11 bases unmatched. Here the CDR3 DNA reads TGTGCCAGCAGCAAAACCCGGGACAGCCAAGGCTACACCTTC. Its protein product is CASSKTRDSQGYTF. Full variable domain (outside the CDR3, taken from reference TRBV7-2 and TRBJ1-2): GAGVSQSPSNKVTEKGKDVELRCDPISGHTALYWYRQSLGQGLEFLIYFQGNSAPDKSGLPSDRFSAERTGGSVSTLTIQRTQQEDSAVYLCASSKTRDSQGYTFGSGTRLTVV.